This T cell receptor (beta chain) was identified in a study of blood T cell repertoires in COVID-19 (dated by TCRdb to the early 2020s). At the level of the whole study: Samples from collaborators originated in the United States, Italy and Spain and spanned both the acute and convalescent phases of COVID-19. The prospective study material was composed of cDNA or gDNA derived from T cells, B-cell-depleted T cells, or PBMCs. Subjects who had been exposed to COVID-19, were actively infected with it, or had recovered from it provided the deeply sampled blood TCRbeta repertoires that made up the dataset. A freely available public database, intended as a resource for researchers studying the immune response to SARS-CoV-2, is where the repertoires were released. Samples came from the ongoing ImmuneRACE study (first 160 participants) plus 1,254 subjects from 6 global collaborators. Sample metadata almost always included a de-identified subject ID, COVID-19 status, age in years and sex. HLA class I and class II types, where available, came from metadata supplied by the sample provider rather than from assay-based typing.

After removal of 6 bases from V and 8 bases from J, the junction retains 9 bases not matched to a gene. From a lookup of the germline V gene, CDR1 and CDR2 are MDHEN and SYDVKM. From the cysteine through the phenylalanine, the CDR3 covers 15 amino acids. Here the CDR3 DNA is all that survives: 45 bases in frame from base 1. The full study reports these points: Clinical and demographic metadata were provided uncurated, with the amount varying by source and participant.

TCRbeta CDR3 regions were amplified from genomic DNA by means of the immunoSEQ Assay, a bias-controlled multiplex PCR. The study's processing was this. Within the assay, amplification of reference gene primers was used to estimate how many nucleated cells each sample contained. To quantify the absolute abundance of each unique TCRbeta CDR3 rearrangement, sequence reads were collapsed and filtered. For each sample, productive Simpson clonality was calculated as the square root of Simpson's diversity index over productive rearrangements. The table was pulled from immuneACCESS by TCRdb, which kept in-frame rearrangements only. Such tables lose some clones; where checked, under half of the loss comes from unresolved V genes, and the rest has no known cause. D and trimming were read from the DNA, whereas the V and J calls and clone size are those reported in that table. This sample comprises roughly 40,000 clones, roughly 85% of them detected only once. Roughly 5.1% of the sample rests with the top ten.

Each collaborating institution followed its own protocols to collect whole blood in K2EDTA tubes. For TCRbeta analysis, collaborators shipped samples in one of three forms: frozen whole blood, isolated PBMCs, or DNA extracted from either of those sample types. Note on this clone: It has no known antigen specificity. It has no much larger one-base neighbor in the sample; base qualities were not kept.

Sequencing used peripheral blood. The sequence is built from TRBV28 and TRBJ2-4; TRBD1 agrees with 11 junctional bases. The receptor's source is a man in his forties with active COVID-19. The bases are TGTGCCAGCAGCTCAGGACAGGGGGCTTTCGACATTCAGTACTTC. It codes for CASSSGQGAFDIQYF.